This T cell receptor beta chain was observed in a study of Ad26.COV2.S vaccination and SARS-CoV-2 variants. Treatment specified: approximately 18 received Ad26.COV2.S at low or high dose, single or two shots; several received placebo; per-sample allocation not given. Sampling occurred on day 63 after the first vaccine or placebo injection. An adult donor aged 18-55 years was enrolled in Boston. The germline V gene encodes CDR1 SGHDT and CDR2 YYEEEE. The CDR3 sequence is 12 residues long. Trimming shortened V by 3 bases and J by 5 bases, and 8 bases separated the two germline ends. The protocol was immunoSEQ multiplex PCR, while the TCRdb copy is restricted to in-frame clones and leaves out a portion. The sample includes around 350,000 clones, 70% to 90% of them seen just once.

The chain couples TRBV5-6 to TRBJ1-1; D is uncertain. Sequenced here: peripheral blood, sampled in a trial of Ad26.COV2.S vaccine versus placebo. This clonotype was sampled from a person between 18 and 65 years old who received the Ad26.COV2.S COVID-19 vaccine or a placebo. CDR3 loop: CASSSNWTEAFF. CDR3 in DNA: TGTGCCAGCAGCTCTAATTGGACTGAAGCTTTCTTT.